This T cell receptor (beta chain) was profiled in a study of blood T cell repertoires in COVID-19. The wider study: From T cells, B-cell-depleted T cells, or PBMCs came the material, which was cDNA or gDNA.

Self-reported history from a screening survey and questionnaire set each donor's cohort. This CDR3 is 14 amino acids long. V lost 2 bases, J lost 4 bases, and 11 bases lay in between. Germline V lookup: CDR1 SGHAT, CDR2 FQNNGV. Per the original methods: Nucleated cell counts were estimated from reference gene primer amplification. Assay: immunoSEQ multiplex PCR; the TCRdb copy retains only in-frame clones and omits some. V and J calls and clone size are as listed in that table; D and trimming were resolved from the DNA. Altogether 300,000 to 350,000 clones are present, 75% to 90% being singletons, with the ten largest covering over 4.5%.

The rearrangement links TRBV11-2 to TRBJ1-1; D uncertain. The sequenced sample consisted of PBMCs or T cells enriched from blood (not recorded which). The sequence derives from a man in his thirties or forties who had recovered from COVID-19. The chain's CDR3 is CASSLNQVGTEAFF. The CDR3 region has the DNA TGTGCCAGCAGCTTAAATCAGGTTGGCACTGAAGCTTTCTTT.